Below, 11 T cell receptor beta chains from the same sample are listed, as sequenced in a study of regulatory T cells in long-lasting Graves disease. Through Arm-PCR of CDR3 regions and iRepertoire HTBI primers, TCR beta libraries were built. TCRdb reprocessed the multiplex PCR reads via MiXCR and lists one record per CDR3 protein. The sample has about 610,000 distinct CDR3 sequences, about 16% seen once. The sample's time point: newly diagnosed GD, antithyroid drugs for less than 3 months. The TCR library was prepared using RNA isolated from PBMCs. This same sample was also taken into another study, of T cells in Graves' hyperthyroidism and ophthalmopathy.

Sequencing was performed on peripheral blood mononuclear cells (PBMCs), taken at new diagnosis, from a patient treated with antithyroid drugs. Receptor source: a man younger than 35 with Graves disease.

This clonotype was counted ten times or more. The chain joins TRBV11-2 to TRBJ1-1; the D is unclear. Trimming pared 2 bases from V and 7 bases from J, leaving 8 bases between. The germline gives CDR1 SGHAT, CDR2 FQNNGV. This CDR3 is 12 amino acids long. CDR3 protein: CASSLNRIEAFF. The DNA for the CDR3 is TGTGCCAGCAGCTTAAATAGAATTGAAGCTTTCTTT. The entire variable domain, with the rest obtained from reference TRBV11-2 and TRBJ1-1, is as follows: EAGVAQSPRYKIIEKRQSVAFWCNPISGHATLYWYQQILGQGPKLLIQFQNNGVVDDSQLPKDRFSAERLKGVDSTLKIQPAKLEDSAVYLCASSLNRIEAFFGQGTRLTVV.

This clonotype occurred many times. The chain employs TRBV27 and TRBJ2-6, with unresolved D. Germline CDR1 reads MNHEY; CDR2 reads SMNVEV (reference sequence). The CDR3 has 16 residues. Trimming removed 7 bases at V and 0 bases at J, with 13 bases between. CDR3: CASKLGPGSGANVLTF. CDR3 coding DNA: TGTGCCAGCAAATTAGGTCCGGGCTCTGGGGCCAACGTCCTGACTTTC.

This clonotype has more than one count but fewer than ten. The chain has TRBV7-3 and TRBJ2-1; TRBD2 aligns across 16 bases. Germline V gene data show CDR1 as SGHTA and CDR2 as FQGTGA. The V and J ends lost 6 bases and 6 bases, in that order; junction bases with no gene match: 11. The CDR3 has 18 amino acids. Written as DNA, the CDR3 is TGTGCCAGCAGTAAATCCGGGACTAGCGGGAGGGCCCCCAATGAGCAGTTCTTC. Its protein product is CASSKSGTSGRAPNEQFF.

Many counts were recorded for this clonotype. J is TRBJ1-1 and V is TRBV12-3 or TRBV12-4; no reliable D call. V was trimmed by 7 bases and J by 1 base, leaving 13 bases between them. The CDR3 contains 14 residues. CDR3 protein: CASNYIGPNTEAFF. CDR3 coding DNA: TGTGCCAGCAACTACATAGGACCGAACACTGAAGCTTTCTTT.

This clonotype has only a few counts. The chain combines TRBV28 with TRBJ2-7; 10 bases fit TRBD2. Germline V lookup: CDR1 MDHEN, CDR2 SYDVKM. The CDR3 totals 16 residues. Germline trimming cut 1 base from V and 3 bases from J; bases unmatched to any gene: 6. DNA for the CDR3: TGTGCCAGCAGTTTATCTACTAGCGGGACAATCTACGAGCAGTACTTC. It is translated as CASSLSTSGTIYEQYF.

There are a few counts of this clonotype. The chain is built from TRBV13 and TRBJ2-6, with 9 nucleotides matching TRBD2. V dropped 5 bases and J dropped 0; count of bases not matched to a gene: 8. This CDR3 spans 18 amino acids. CDR1 PRHDT and CDR2 FYEKMQ come from the germline V gene (reference sequence). CDR3 DNA: TGTGCCAGCAGCCCTCGGACTAGCGCTACCTCTGGGGCCAACGTCCTGACTTTC. Translating gives CASSPRTSATSGANVLTF.

This clonotype appeared many times. The CDR3 protein is CASSPTGTDQPQHF. The CDR3 nucleotides are TGTGCCAGCAGTCCAACAGGGACGGATCAGCCCCAGCATTTT. The chain links TRBV12-3 or TRBV12-4 to TRBJ1-5; a weak D match, TRBD1 (6 bases). The CDR3 runs to 14 residues. V was clipped by 5 bases and J by 5 bases, with 13 bases between them.

The chain links TRBV6-2 or TRBV6-3 to TRBJ1-1; TRBD1 matches at 7 bases. The CDR3 runs 17 residues. V was clipped by 6 bases and J by 1 base; unmatched bases: 14. Germline V gives CDR1 MNHEY, CDR2 SVGEGT. Here the CDR3 DNA reads TGTGCCAGCAGAACCCGAGGTAGGGGGCTTAAGAACACTGAAGCTTTCTTT. The encoded protein is CASRTRGRGLKNTEAFF.

This clonotype was detected once. A single base separates this from a much larger clone, so it may be a read error. V usage is TRBV28 and J usage is TRBJ1-2, with 10 bases lining up with TRBD1. J gave up 3 bases and V 7 bases, and 8 bases lay outside the gene matches. CDR1 and CDR2 from the germline V gene are MDHEN and SYDVKM. The CDR3 covers 15 residues. Here the CDR3 DNA reads TGTGCCAGCATTCTTTCGGGGACAGGGGACTATGGCTACACCTTC. It yields the protein CASILSGTGDYGYTF.

This clonotype was counted many times. This rearrangement joins TRBV3-1 to TRBJ1-1; the D is unclear. The CDR3 length is 13 residues. V lost 1 base to trimming and J lost 6 bases, with 9 bases between them. The germline V gene encodes CDR1 LGHDT and CDR2 YNNKEL (reference sequence). The CDR3 loop reads CASSQASVAEAFF. In DNA form, the CDR3 reads TGTGCCAGCAGCCAAGCGTCGGTCGCTGAAGCTTTCTTT.

This clonotype was detected many times. V is TRBV20-1 and J is TRBJ2-2, with 7 positions matching TRBD1. The J segment lost 0 bases and the V segment lost 5 bases, leaving 3 bases of the junction unmatched. The CDR3 has 14 amino acids. Germline V lookup: CDR1 DFQATT, CDR2 SNEGSKA (reference sequence). The CDR3 region is CSAWDSPNTGELFF. CDR3 sequence (DNA): TGCAGTGCTTGGGACAGCCCGAACACCGGGGAGCTGTTTTTT.